Given below is one T cell receptor (beta chain) in context. Its antigen is undetermined. Both 60 Vbeta primers and 13 Jbeta primers went into the PCR. The protocol was immunoSEQ multiplex PCR, while the TCRdb copy is restricted to in-frame clones and leaves out a portion. Counted here are about 180,000 clones, around four fifths occurring once; the ten biggest clones make up under 1.5%. The germline CDR1 and CDR2 sequences are GTSNPN and SVGIG (reference sequence). Trimming stripped 0 bases from V and 2 bases from J, with 14 bases between. The CDR3 sequence is 17 residues long. These data belong to a study of cytomegalovirus exposure and HLA in healthy donors. The wider study: Approximately 80 million unique TCRs from HLA-typed donors were held in an early data release. Whole-study results and caveats: The availability of immune exposure information extended only to CMV serostatus.

The receptor was derived from a man aged 25-40 years in good health and CMV-seronegative. The material sequenced was PBMCs. The chain links TRBV30 to TRBJ1-6, with D possibly TRBD1 on 5 matching bases. The CDR3 DNA is TGTGCCTGGAGTGTTCTGAAAGGGGTGGCCTATAATTCACCCCTCCACTTT. It translates to CAWSVLKGVAYNSPLHF.